This passage covers 25 T cell receptor beta chains from one sample sequenced in a study of blood T cell repertoires in COVID-19. TCRdb's table, derived via immunoSEQ multiplex PCR, lists solely in-frame clones and lacks some. The sample consists of over 35,000 clones, approximately 88% of them appearing once. The sequencing input was peripheral blood. The source of these receptors is a man in his fifties with acute or convalescent COVID-19.

The chain is built from TRBV5-4 and TRBJ1-2; possible D gene TRBD1, 6 bases. The V and J ends lost 4 bases and 8 bases respectively, with 12 bases between them. Per the germline V gene, CDR1 is SGHNT and CDR2 is YYREEE (reference sequence). This CDR3 is 12 amino acids long. The CDR3 coding sequence is TGTGCCAGCAGCCCCTCGGGGGGCGGCTACACCTTC. Translation: CASSPSGGGYTF.

The genes are TRBV7-8 and TRBJ1-2; 7 bases fit TRBD1. The CDR3 loop spans 15 amino acids. Germline CDR1 reads SGHVS; CDR2 reads FQNEAQ. The V segment lost 1 base and the J segment 5 bases; nucleotides outside the gene matches: 7. The CDR3 DNA reads TGTGCCAGCAGCTTAGGCCCCGGACAGGCTTATGGCTACACCTTC. It yields the protein CASSLGPGQAYGYTF. The full variable domain, completed using reference TRBV7-8 and TRBJ1-2, is GAGVSQSPRYKVAKRGQDVALRCDPISGHVSLFWYQQALGQGPEFLTYFQNEAQLDKSGLPSDRFFAERPEGSVSTLKIQRTQQEDSAVYLCASSLGPGQAYGYTFGSGTRLTVV.

This chain links TRBV2 with TRBJ2-3; 10 positions match TRBD2. This CDR3 is built from 15 residues. Losses at the gene ends were 8 bases for V and 4 bases for J; bases not matched to a gene: 9. Germline assignment: CDR1 SNHLY and CDR2 FYNNEI. Here the CDR3 DNA reads TGTGCCAGCGAACGACTAGCGGGTGTACCAGATACGCAGTATTTT. Its protein is CASERLAGVPDTQYF.

V and J are TRBV23-1 and TRBJ1-6; D not certain. TRBV23-1 is treated as an ORF (open reading frame) with a function not yet certain. CDR3 length equals 14 residues. Trimming took 4 bases from V and 7 from J, leaving 11 bases between them. The CDR3 DNA follows: TGCGCCAGCAGTCCTCACCCGAGGAATTCACCCCTCCACTTT. It is translated as CASSPHPRNSPLHF.

V is TRBV18 and J is TRBJ1-1, with D perhaps TRBD1 (5 bases). Germline lookup yields CDR1 KGHSH and CDR2 LQKENI. The CDR3 extends over 15 amino acids. Trimming pared 3 bases from V and 2 bases from J, leaving 13 bases between. CDR3 loop: CASSPKSGPNTEAFF. CDR3 DNA: TGTGCCAGCTCACCGAAGTCAGGGCCTAACACTGAAGCTTTCTTT.

The CDR3 bases are TGTGCCAGCAGTCCCGCGGGGGAAAAACTGTTTTTT. The encoded protein is CASSPAGEKLFF. The rearrangement links TRBV7-8 to TRBJ1-4; D uncertain. V was clipped by 6 bases and J by 8 bases, with 10 bases between them. Germline CDR1 reads SGHVS; CDR2 reads FQNEAQ. The CDR3 is 12 amino acids.

This clone was detected a few times. The chain couples TRBV6-5 to TRBJ2-2, with a possible D match to TRBD2 (5 bases). V was shortened by 4 bases and J by 7 bases, with 13 bases between the two germline ends. The CDR3 runs to 14 residues. Per germline, CDR1 MNHEY and CDR2 SVGAGI. The CDR3 here is CASSLGGSGGELFF. The CDR3 DNA reads TGTGCCAGCAGTTTAGGTGGGAGCGGCGGGGAGCTGTTTTTT.

The chain links TRBV2 to TRBJ1-2; D is uncertain. Germline CDR1 SNHLY, CDR2 FYNNEI. V lost 7 bases and J 5 bases, leaving 17 bases between the germline ends. There are 14 residues in the CDR3. CDR3 DNA: TGTGCCAGCAATCCCCCAGAGCGGTGGTATGGCTACACCTTC. Translated, it gives CASNPPERWYGYTF.

V and J are TRBV5-1 and TRBJ2-1; 7 bases align to TRBD2. The germline CDR1 and CDR2 sequences are SGHRS and YFSETQ. This CDR3 region has 14 residues. Trimming cost V 1 base and J 2 bases; bases outside gene matches: 0. CDR3 sequence reads: CASSLSGAYNEQFF. As DNA, the CDR3 is TGCGCCAGCAGCTTGAGCGGGGCCTACAATGAGCAGTTCTTC.

The rearrangement joins TRBV27 to TRBJ2-1; D possibly corresponds to TRBD2 (6 bases). The germline V gene encodes CDR1 MNHEY and CDR2 SMNVEV (reference sequence). Trimming took 6 bases from V and 0 from J, leaving 9 bases between them. This CDR3 spans 14 amino acids. CDR3 residues: CASRPGSSYNEQFF. CDR3 DNA sequence: TGTGCCAGCAGACCCGGGAGCTCCTACAATGAGCAGTTCTTC.

The chain couples TRBV7-3 to TRBJ1-5, with D uncertain. Germline V gene lookup returns CDR1 SGHTA and CDR2 FQGTGA. V dropped 0 bases and J dropped 7 bases, with 4 bases sitting between them. The CDR3 runs 12 residues. This CDR3 reads CASSLTRQPQHF. CDR3 nucleotides: TGTGCCAGCAGCTTAACTCGGCAGCCCCAGCATTTT.

CDR3 protein: CASSQWGETGELFF. The DNA of the CDR3 is TGTGCCAGCAGCCAATGGGGGGAAACCGGGGAGCTGTTTTTT. The rearrangement links TRBV3-1 (or the pseudogene TRBV3-2) to TRBJ2-2, with a tentative D call TRBD2 (6 bases). The germline V and J ends were trimmed by 2 bases and 5 bases, with 9 bases remaining between them. Germline CDR1 reads LGHDT; CDR2 reads YNNKEL (reference sequence). The CDR3 spans 14 residues.

The chain employs TRBV10-3 and TRBJ2-7; possibly TRBD2 for D (6 bases). There are 13 residues in the CDR3. The V end was cut by 7 bases, the J end by 10 bases, with 20 bases between. CDR1 ENHRY and CDR2 SYGVKD come from the germline V gene. The CDR3: CAIMGSLASGQYF. The CDR3 nucleotides are TGTGCCATCATGGGAAGCCTAGCGTCCGGCCAGTACTTC.

The genes are TRBV6-1 and TRBJ1-2; D remains unclear. Germline loops: CDR1 MNHNS, CDR2 SASEGT. CDR3 size: 14 residues. The V and J ends lost 1 base and 4 bases respectively, with 10 bases between them. CDR3 residues: CASSEDWGGYGYTF. CDR3 nucleotides: TGTGCCAGCAGTGAAGACTGGGGAGGCTATGGCTACACCTTC.

The sample holds one count of this clone. The chain carries TRBV19 and TRBJ2-7, with D maybe TRBD2 (6 bases). Germline V gene data show CDR1 as LNHDA and CDR2 as SQIVND (reference sequence). This CDR3 spans 10 amino acids. The CDR3 DNA is TGTGCTAAAGGGGCGGGGGAGCAGTACTTC. It yields the protein CAKGAGEQYF. Looking up the rest from reference TRBV19 and TRBJ2-7 gives the full variable domain: DGGITQSPKYLFRKEGQNVTLSCEQNLNHDAMYWYRQDPGQGLRLIYYSQIVNDFQKGDIAEGYSVSREKKESFPLTVTSAQKNPTAFYLCAKGAGEQYFGPGTRLTVT.

The CDR3 protein is CASTRKLAESSYEQYF. The CDR3 DNA reads as TGTGCCAGCACCCGGAAACTAGCGGAAAGCTCCTACGAGCAGTACTTC. The genes are TRBV5-5 and TRBJ2-7; 8 nucleotides line up with TRBD2. Germline assignment: CDR1 SGHKS and CDR2 YYEKEE (reference sequence). The CDR3 extends over 16 amino acids. With 6 bases clipped from V and 0 bases from J, the junction kept 11 bases outside the gene matches.

This chain links TRBV27 with TRBJ1-1, with 12 positions matching TRBD1. Per germline, CDR1 MNHEY and CDR2 SMNVEV (reference sequence). The trim removed 2 bases at V and 7 bases at J, leaving 14 bases unmatched. The CDR3 sequence is 18 residues long. The CDR3: CASSLRVSWDRGRIEAFF. The CDR3 DNA is TGTGCCAGCAGTTTAAGGGTGTCGTGGGACAGGGGGCGGATTGAAGCTTTCTTT.

A single count supports this clone. The chain joins TRBV12-3 or TRBV12-4 to TRBJ1-2, with a tentative D call TRBD1 (6 bases). This CDR3 region has 12 residues. V was trimmed by 5 bases and J by 11 bases, leaving 15 bases between them. The CDR3 is CASSPTDSMYTF. The CDR3 DNA is TGTGCCAGCAGTCCCACGGACAGTATGTACACCTTC.

The chain joins TRBV5-1 to TRBJ2-7; D is perhaps TRBD2 (5 bases). V dropped 0 bases and J dropped 3 bases, with 13 bases sitting between them. Germline V gene sequence: CDR1 SGHRS, CDR2 YFSETQ. This CDR3 is built from 15 residues. In DNA, the CDR3 is TGCGCCAGCAGCTTGGGGCTGCTAGCCGGCTACGAGCAGTACTTC. Its translation is CASSLGLLAGYEQYF.

The rearrangement uses TRBV7-3 and TRBJ1-2; TRBD1 is a possible D gene (5 bases). Trimming stripped 5 bases from V and 6 bases from J, with 16 bases between. Germline-derived CDR1 and CDR2 are SGHTA and FQGTGA. The CDR3 totals 14 residues. The CDR3 protein is CASSPLSREDGYTF. The CDR3 coding sequence is TGTGCCAGCAGCCCTCTTTCCAGGGAGGATGGCTACACCTTC.

This clone was observed a single time. The chain joins TRBV19 to TRBJ1-2, with D uncertain. This CDR3 is 14 amino acids long. Germline V gives CDR1 LNHDA, CDR2 SQIVND (reference sequence). V was pared by 8 bases and J by 0 bases, with 13 bases between. The chain's CDR3 is CASSLWRANYGYTF. The CDR3 DNA sequence: TGTGCCAGTTCTCTCTGGCGGGCTAACTATGGCTACACCTTC.

This clone was observed a single time. This chain uses TRBV6-2 or TRBV6-3 with TRBJ1-1; 8 bases match TRBD1. CDR1 and CDR2 from the germline V gene are MNHEY and SVGEGT. There are 16 residues in the CDR3. The V segment lost 1 base and the J segment 7 bases; nucleotides outside the gene matches: 11. The CDR3, as DNA: TGTGCCAGCAGTTACTTAGAGGACAGGGAAAGGTATGAAGCTTTCTTT. Translation gives CASSYLEDRERYEAFF.

V and J are TRBV6-5 and TRBJ2-7; 9 nucleotides match TRBD1. Germline CDR1 and CDR2: MNHEY and SVGAGI. J gave up 5 bases and V 4 bases, and 6 bases lay outside the gene matches. The CDR3 runs 14 residues. The CDR3 is CASSWGTGRHEQYF. CDR3 in DNA: TGTGCCAGCAGTTGGGGGACAGGGAGGCACGAGCAGTACTTC.

The chain uses TRBV2 and TRBJ1-5, with a weak D call TRBD1 (5 bases). V dropped 1 base and J dropped 11 bases, with 24 bases sitting between them. The CDR3 is 17 residues long. Germline values: CDR1 SNHLY, CDR2 FYNNEI. DNA of the CDR3: TGTGCCAGCAGTGAAGGGGCCGGGAGGGGCCTCCTTGGGGCCCAGCATTTT. Its protein is CASSEGAGRGLLGAQHF.

This chain links TRBV7-8 with TRBJ2-1; 7 nucleotides agree with TRBD2. This CDR3 is built from 15 residues. Trimming cost V 1 base and J 4 bases; bases outside gene matches: 4. CDR1 and CDR2 from the germline V gene are SGHVS and FQNEAQ. CDR3 sequence (DNA): TGTGCCAGCAGCTTAGGGGCGGGACTATACAATGAGCAGTTCTTC. It is translated as CASSLGAGLYNEQFF.